Listed here is a single T cell receptor beta chain. Its antigen is still unknown. Produced via immunoSEQ multiplex PCR; TCRdb's table is partial and in-frame only. This sample has some 62,000 clones, with approximately 95% found just once. This CDR3 has 20 residues. V shed 1 base, J shed 0 bases, and the junction held 13 bases outside the gene matches. From germline, CDR1 is KGHDR and CDR2 SFDVKD. The sequenced cases were selected for having the highest brain T cell transcript signatures. Pre-surgery treatment included at least one anti-epileptic drug. This sample stems from a study of brain T cells in children with intractable seizures. Findings and caveats of the study: HCMV serostatus was not known, and viral specificity came from CDR3 similarity only.

The J gene is TRBJ2-7, the V gene TRBV24-1; TRBD2 agrees at 11 bases. The source of this sequence is a boy in the first two years of life with focal cortical dysplasia and intractable seizures. The sample here was peripheral blood, taken at surgery. The CDR3 sequence is CATSDLSPIFGLAGSYEQYF. The CDR3 DNA is TGTGCCACCAGTGATTTAAGTCCGATCTTCGGACTAGCGGGCTCCTACGAGCAGTACTTC.